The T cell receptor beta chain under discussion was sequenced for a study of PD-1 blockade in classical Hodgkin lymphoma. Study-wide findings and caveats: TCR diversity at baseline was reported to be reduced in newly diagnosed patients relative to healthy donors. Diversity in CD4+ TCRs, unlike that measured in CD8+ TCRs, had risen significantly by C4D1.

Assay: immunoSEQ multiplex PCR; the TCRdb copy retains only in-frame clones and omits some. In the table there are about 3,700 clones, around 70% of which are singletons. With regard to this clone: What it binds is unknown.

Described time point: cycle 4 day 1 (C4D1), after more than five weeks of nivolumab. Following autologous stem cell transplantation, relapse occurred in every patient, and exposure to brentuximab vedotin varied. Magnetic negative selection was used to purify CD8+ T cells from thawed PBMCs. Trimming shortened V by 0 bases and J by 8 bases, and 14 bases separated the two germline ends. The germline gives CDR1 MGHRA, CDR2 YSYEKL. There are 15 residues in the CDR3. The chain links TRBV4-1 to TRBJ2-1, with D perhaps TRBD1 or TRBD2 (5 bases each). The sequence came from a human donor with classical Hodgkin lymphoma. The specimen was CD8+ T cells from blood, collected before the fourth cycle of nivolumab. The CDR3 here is CASSQERSLGDEQFF. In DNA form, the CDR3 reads TGCGCCAGCAGCCAAGAGAGGTCACTAGGGGATGAGCAGTTCTTC.